Listed below are T cell receptor beta chains from one sample, sequenced in a study of response to subunit inactivated influenza vaccine. TCRdb re-derived calls from the RT-PCR reads in MiXCR, one entry per CDR3 protein. The sample includes approximately 530,000 distinct CDR3 sequences, approximately 7.1% seen only once; the top ten take around 13%. This specimen consisted of PBMCs from blood, obtained about 24 months after vaccination. Receptors originate from a man aged 50-75 years who received an inactivated influenza vaccine. Each CDR3 is given with its conserved first and last residue. D genes are given only for firm matches. Clone size is stated in some rows and not others, as once, few, many or a class when expanded.

d_call: -
v_call: TRBV9
clone_size: -
j_call: TRBJ2-3
cdr3_nt: TGTGCCAGCAGCGAAACAACAGGGGACTACACAGATACGCAGTATTTT
cdr3_aa: CASSETTGDYTDTQYF

d_call: -
v_call: TRBV6-4
clone_size: many
j_call: TRBJ2-3
cdr3_nt: TGTGCCAGCAGTGACGGTCAGGCCAGCACAGATACGCAGTATTTT
cdr3_aa: CASSDGQASTDTQYF

d_call: -
v_call: TRBV7-2
clone_size: many
j_call: TRBJ1-5
cdr3_nt: TGTGCCAGCAGTTCCCTTCGTCAGCCCCAGCATTTT
cdr3_aa: CASSSLRQPQHF

d_call: -
v_call: TRBV5-8
clone_size: few
j_call: TRBJ1-4
cdr3_nt: TGTGCCAGCAGCGGAAGGGTTCAGAAGAATAATGAAAAACTGTTTTTT
cdr3_aa: CASSGRVQKNNEKLFF

d_call: -
v_call: TRBV4-3
clone_size: -
j_call: TRBJ1-1
cdr3_nt: TGCGCCAGCAGCCAAGATGACAGCATGAACACTGAAGCTTTCTTT
cdr3_aa: CASSQDDSMNTEAFF

d_call: -
v_call: TRBV3-1
clone_size: many
j_call: TRBJ1-5
cdr3_nt: TGTGCCAGCAGCAAAGGGTTTCAGCCCCAGCATTTT
cdr3_aa: CASSKGFQPQHF

d_call: -
v_call: TRBV6-5
clone_size: many
j_call: TRBJ2-5
cdr3_nt: TGTGCCAGCAGTTACTCAGGGTACCAAGAGACCCAGTACTTC
cdr3_aa: CASSYSGYQETQYF

d_call: -
v_call: TRBV12-3/TRBV12-4
clone_size: few
j_call: TRBJ1-6
cdr3_nt: TGTGCCAGCAGGCCTAGCGGGACCGCCTCTGGTTCACCCCTCCACTTT
cdr3_aa: CASRPSGTASGSPLHF

d_call: TRBD1
v_call: TRBV5-1
clone_size: few
j_call: TRBJ1-5
cdr3_nt: TGCGCCAGCAGCCAGACAGGGAGGAACAATCAGCCCCAGCATTTT
cdr3_aa: CASSQTGRNNQPQHF

d_call: -
v_call: TRBV7-2
clone_size: -
j_call: TRBJ1-2
cdr3_nt: TGTGCCAGCAGCCCTCGGGCGGGTTACTATGGCTACACCTTC
cdr3_aa: CASSPRAGYYGYTF

d_call: -
v_call: TRBV2
clone_size: few
j_call: TRBJ2-3
cdr3_nt: TGTGCCAGCAGTTGGGGTTTCACAGATACGCAGTATTTT
cdr3_aa: CASSWGFTDTQYF

d_call: TRBD1
v_call: TRBV18
clone_size: few
j_call: TRBJ2-5
cdr3_nt: TGTGCCAGCTCACCAACCGGGACAGCCGACTATGGGACCCAGTACTTC
cdr3_aa: CASSPTGTADYGTQYF

d_call: TRBD1
v_call: TRBV5-1
clone_size: many
j_call: TRBJ1-1
cdr3_nt: TGCGCCAGCAGGTCGGACAGGTTCACTGAAGCTTTCTTT
cdr3_aa: CASRSDRFTEAFF

d_call: -
v_call: TRBV11-2
clone_size: many
j_call: TRBJ2-2
cdr3_nt: TGTGCCAGCAGTCAAGACTGGGTTACCGGGGAGCTGTTTTTT
cdr3_aa: CASSQDWVTGELFF

d_call: -
v_call: TRBV7-2
clone_size: few
j_call: TRBJ1-1
cdr3_nt: TGTGCCAGCAGCTTAGCGGTTCCGACTGAAGCTTTCTTT
cdr3_aa: CASSLAVPTEAFF

d_call: TRBD1
v_call: TRBV4-3
clone_size: few
j_call: TRBJ2-3
cdr3_nt: TGCGCCAGCAGCCAAACCCACCGGACAGGGGGCACAGATACGCAGTATTTT
cdr3_aa: CASSQTHRTGGTDTQYF

d_call: TRBD2
v_call: TRBV6-2/TRBV6-3
clone_size: few
j_call: TRBJ2-2
cdr3_nt: TGTGCCAGCAGTTACTCGAATCTAGCGGGACGATCCGGGGAGCTGTTTTTT
cdr3_aa: CASSYSNLAGRSGELFF

d_call: TRBD1
v_call: TRBV12-3/TRBV12-4
clone_size: many
j_call: TRBJ2-1
cdr3_nt: TGTGCCAGCAGTTTGTCTGGGACAGGGAATGAGCAGTTCTTC
cdr3_aa: CASSLSGTGNEQFF

d_call: TRBD2
v_call: TRBV18
clone_size: few
j_call: TRBJ2-3
cdr3_nt: TGTGCCAGCTCACCCTGGCGGGAGGCCGATACGCAGTATTTT
cdr3_aa: CASSPWREADTQYF

d_call: -
v_call: TRBV6-1
clone_size: -
j_call: TRBJ1-3
cdr3_nt: TGTGCCAGCAGTGGGGACACGGGGCCTGGAAACACCATATATTTT
cdr3_aa: CASSGDTGPGNTIYF

d_call: TRBD2
v_call: TRBV6-5
clone_size: many
j_call: TRBJ2-2
cdr3_nt: TGTGCCAGCAGTTATCTCGGCGCTAGCGGGAGGGCCGGGACCGGGGAGCTGTTTTTT
cdr3_aa: CASSYLGASGRAGTGELFF

d_call: -
v_call: TRBV10-2
clone_size: many
j_call: TRBJ2-7
cdr3_nt: TGCGCCAGCAGTGAAGGGACGGCCCTCTACGAGCAGTACTTC
cdr3_aa: CASSEGTALYEQYF

d_call: TRBD2
v_call: TRBV5-1
clone_size: many
j_call: TRBJ2-1
cdr3_nt: TGCGCCAGCAGCTTCCGGACTAGCGGGGGGGCGGAGCAGTTCTTC
cdr3_aa: CASSFRTSGGAEQFF

d_call: TRBD1
v_call: TRBV12-3/TRBV12-4
clone_size: many
j_call: TRBJ1-6
cdr3_nt: TGTGCCAGCAGTACCCGACAGGGAACTTCACCCCTCCACTTT
cdr3_aa: CASSTRQGTSPLHF

d_call: -
v_call: TRBV12-3/TRBV12-4
clone_size: -
j_call: TRBJ2-3
cdr3_nt: TGTGCCAGCAGTCTTAGCGTCGATACGCAGTATTTT
cdr3_aa: CASSLSVDTQYF

d_call: TRBD2
v_call: TRBV12-3/TRBV12-4
clone_size: -
j_call: TRBJ2-5
cdr3_nt: TGTGCCAGCAGTTTAGCGGGAGGGCCGCCGGAGACCCAGTACTTC
cdr3_aa: CASSLAGGPPETQYF

d_call: -
v_call: TRBV20-1
clone_size: -
j_call: TRBJ1-5
cdr3_nt: TGCAGTGCTAGTTTGGGGGCTGGCCAGCCCCAGCATTTT
cdr3_aa: CSASLGAGQPQHF

d_call: TRBD2
v_call: TRBV28
clone_size: few
j_call: TRBJ2-3
cdr3_nt: TGTGCCAGCAGTAGGCTAGCGGGAGTTGAGTGGCCAGATACGCAGTATTTT
cdr3_aa: CASSRLAGVEWPDTQYF

d_call: -
v_call: TRBV20-1
clone_size: -
j_call: TRBJ1-1
cdr3_nt: TGCAGTGCTAGTAGTGGCTTGGGTGAAGCTTTCTTT
cdr3_aa: CSASSGLGEAFF

d_call: -
v_call: TRBV9
clone_size: many
j_call: TRBJ2-3
cdr3_nt: TGTGCCAGCAGCGTAGCTGAGGATGCAGATACGCAGTATTTT
cdr3_aa: CASSVAEDADTQYF

d_call: TRBD2
v_call: TRBV29-1
clone_size: many
j_call: TRBJ2-7
cdr3_nt: TGCAGCGTTGTAAACCACCCGGGACTAAGTGAATACGAGCAGTACTTC
cdr3_aa: CSVVNHPGLSEYEQYF

d_call: -
v_call: TRBV29-1
clone_size: many
j_call: TRBJ2-2
cdr3_nt: TGCAGCACCCGGGATACGAACACCGGGGAGCTGTTTTTT
cdr3_aa: CSTRDTNTGELFF

d_call: TRBD1
v_call: TRBV18
clone_size: many
j_call: TRBJ2-7
cdr3_nt: TGTGCCAGCTCTCCGGACAGGGCCCACGAGCAGTACTTC
cdr3_aa: CASSPDRAHEQYF

d_call: TRBD1
v_call: TRBV4-3
clone_size: few
j_call: TRBJ2-2
cdr3_nt: TGCGCCAGCAGCCAAGCAGGGGGTTTGGGGATGGGGGAGCTGTTTTTT
cdr3_aa: CASSQAGGLGMGELFF

d_call: -
v_call: TRBV5-6
clone_size: -
j_call: TRBJ2-2
cdr3_nt: TGTGCCAGCAGCTTGGTTTGGGGCACGGAGACCGGGGAGCTGTTTTTT
cdr3_aa: CASSLVWGTETGELFF

d_call: -
v_call: TRBV30
clone_size: -
j_call: TRBJ2-3
cdr3_nt: TGTGCCTGGAGTGTACTTTTAGGGGAAACAGATACGCAGTATTTT
cdr3_aa: CAWSVLLGETDTQYF

d_call: TRBD2
v_call: TRBV3-1
clone_size: few
j_call: TRBJ2-5
cdr3_nt: TGTGCCAGCAGCCAAGAGAGGCTAGCGGGGACGGAGACCCAGTACTTC
cdr3_aa: CASSQERLAGTETQYF

d_call: TRBD1
v_call: TRBV10-3
clone_size: -
j_call: TRBJ1-4
cdr3_nt: TGTGCCATCAGTGAGTCGCACAGGGGAGGAGAAAAACTGTTTTTT
cdr3_aa: CAISESHRGGEKLFF

d_call: -
v_call: TRBV14
clone_size: many
j_call: TRBJ2-2
cdr3_nt: TGTGCCAGCAGCCAAGAGATTAGGGCCGACGGCACCGGGGAGCTGTTTTTT
cdr3_aa: CASSQEIRADGTGELFF

d_call: -
v_call: TRBV4-2
clone_size: few
j_call: TRBJ2-3
cdr3_nt: TGTGCCAGCAGCCAAGTTACTGCAATTACGCAGTATTTT
cdr3_aa: CASSQVTAITQYF

d_call: -
v_call: TRBV2
clone_size: few
j_call: TRBJ2-3
cdr3_nt: TGTGCCAGCAGCGACCCTTTTTCTAGCACAGATACGCAGTATTTT
cdr3_aa: CASSDPFSSTDTQYF

d_call: TRBD1
v_call: TRBV29-1
clone_size: -
j_call: TRBJ2-5
cdr3_nt: TGCAGCGTGGACGGGCCGGGACAGGCCCAAGAGACCCAGTACTTC
cdr3_aa: CSVDGPGQAQETQYF

d_call: -
v_call: TRBV20-1
clone_size: -
j_call: TRBJ2-6
cdr3_nt: TGCAGTGCTAGTCGGGGGACTGGGGCCAACGTCCTGACTTTC
cdr3_aa: CSASRGTGANVLTF

d_call: -
v_call: TRBV4-3
clone_size: few
j_call: TRBJ2-7
cdr3_nt: TGCGCCAGCAGCCAGGGGTTTAGCTCCTACGAGCAGTACTTC
cdr3_aa: CASSQGFSSYEQYF

d_call: -
v_call: TRBV10-3
clone_size: few
j_call: TRBJ2-2
cdr3_nt: TGTGCCATCGGCGAAGTACCGAACACCGGGGAGCTGTTTTTT
cdr3_aa: CAIGEVPNTGELFF

d_call: -
v_call: TRBV10-3
clone_size: -
j_call: TRBJ1-1
cdr3_nt: TGTGCCATCAGAGACAGGTCCCTTGAAGCTTTCTTT
cdr3_aa: CAIRDRSLEAFF

d_call: TRBD2
v_call: TRBV5-6
clone_size: -
j_call: TRBJ2-1
cdr3_nt: TGTGCCAGCAGCCGGGGACTAGCGGGGGTGGGTGAGCAGTTCTTC
cdr3_aa: CASSRGLAGVGEQFF

d_call: -
v_call: TRBV29-1
clone_size: many
j_call: TRBJ2-3
cdr3_nt: TGCAGCGTTGAAGGCTCGGTGCCCACAGATACGCAGTATTTT
cdr3_aa: CSVEGSVPTDTQYF

d_call: -
v_call: TRBV28
clone_size: -
j_call: TRBJ2-3
cdr3_nt: TGTGCCAGCAGTTTATACATCGAGGCGCAGTATTTT
cdr3_aa: CASSLYIEAQYF

d_call: -
v_call: TRBV20-1
clone_size: few
j_call: TRBJ2-3
cdr3_nt: TGCAGTGCTAGAGATGTAGTGGGCACAGATACGCAGTATTTT
cdr3_aa: CSARDVVGTDTQYF

d_call: -
v_call: TRBV27
clone_size: many
j_call: TRBJ1-5
cdr3_nt: TGTGCCAGCAGTCCCACAGGAACTCAGCCCCAGCATTTT
cdr3_aa: CASSPTGTQPQHF

d_call: TRBD1
v_call: TRBV5-5
clone_size: few
j_call: TRBJ2-1
cdr3_nt: TGTGCCAGCAGGGCTACAGGGGATGAGCAGTTCTTC
cdr3_aa: CASRATGDEQFF